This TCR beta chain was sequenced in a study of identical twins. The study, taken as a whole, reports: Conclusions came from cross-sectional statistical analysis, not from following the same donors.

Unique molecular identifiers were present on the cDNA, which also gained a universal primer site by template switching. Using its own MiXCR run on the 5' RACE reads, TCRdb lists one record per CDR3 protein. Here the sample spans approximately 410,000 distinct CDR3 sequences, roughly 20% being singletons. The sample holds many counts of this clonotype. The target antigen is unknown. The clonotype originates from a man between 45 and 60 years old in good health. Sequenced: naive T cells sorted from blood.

CDR3 sequence reads: CASSEFKRGGTDTQYF. In nucleotides, the CDR3 is TGTGCCAGCAGTGAATTCAAGCGGGGCGGGACAGATACGCAGTATTTT. The chain carries TRBV25-1 and TRBJ2-3; 7 positions agree with TRBD2. The germline gives CDR1 MGHDK, CDR2 SYGVNS. The V and J ends lost 1 base and 3 bases, in that order; junction bases with no gene match: 7. The CDR3 sequence is 16 residues long.